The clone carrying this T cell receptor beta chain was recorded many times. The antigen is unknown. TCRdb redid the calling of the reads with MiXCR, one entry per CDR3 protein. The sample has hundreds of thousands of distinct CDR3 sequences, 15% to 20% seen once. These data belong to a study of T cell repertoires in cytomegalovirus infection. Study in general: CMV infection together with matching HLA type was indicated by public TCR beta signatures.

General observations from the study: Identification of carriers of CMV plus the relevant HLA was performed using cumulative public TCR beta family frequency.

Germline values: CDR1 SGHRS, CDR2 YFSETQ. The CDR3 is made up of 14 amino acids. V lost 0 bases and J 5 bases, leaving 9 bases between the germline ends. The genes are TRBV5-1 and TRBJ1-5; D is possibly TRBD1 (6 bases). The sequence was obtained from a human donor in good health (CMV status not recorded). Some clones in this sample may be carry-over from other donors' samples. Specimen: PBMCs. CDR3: CASSLGGGDQPQHF. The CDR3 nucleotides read TGCGCCAGCAGCTTGGGAGGGGGGGATCAGCCCCAGCATTTT.